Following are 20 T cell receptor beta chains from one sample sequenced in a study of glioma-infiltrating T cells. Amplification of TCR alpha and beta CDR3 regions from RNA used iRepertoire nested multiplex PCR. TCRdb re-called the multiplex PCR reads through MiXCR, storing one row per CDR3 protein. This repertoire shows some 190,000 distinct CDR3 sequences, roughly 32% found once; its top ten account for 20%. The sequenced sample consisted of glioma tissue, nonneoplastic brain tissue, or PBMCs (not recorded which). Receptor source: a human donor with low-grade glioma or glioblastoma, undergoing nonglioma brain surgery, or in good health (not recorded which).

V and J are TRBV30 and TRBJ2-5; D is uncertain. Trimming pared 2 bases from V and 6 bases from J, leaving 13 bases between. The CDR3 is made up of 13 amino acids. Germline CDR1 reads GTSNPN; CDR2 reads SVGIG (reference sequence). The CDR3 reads CAWSLADLKTQYF. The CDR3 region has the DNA TGTGCCTGGAGTCTGGCTGACTTAAAGACCCAGTACTTC. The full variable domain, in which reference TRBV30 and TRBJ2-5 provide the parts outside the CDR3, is SQTIHQWPATLVQPVGSPLSLECTVEGTSNPNLYWYRQAAGRGLQLLFYSVGIGQISSEVPQNLSASRPQDRQFILSSKKLLLSDSGFYLCAWSLADLKTQYFGPGTRLLVL.

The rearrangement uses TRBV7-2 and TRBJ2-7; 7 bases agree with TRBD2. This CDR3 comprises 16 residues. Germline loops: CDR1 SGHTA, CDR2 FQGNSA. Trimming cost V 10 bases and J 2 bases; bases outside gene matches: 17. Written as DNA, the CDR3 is TGTGCCATCAGTCCCACCGGGGACTACCTAACCTACGAGCAGTACTTC. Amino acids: CAISPTGDYLTYEQYF.

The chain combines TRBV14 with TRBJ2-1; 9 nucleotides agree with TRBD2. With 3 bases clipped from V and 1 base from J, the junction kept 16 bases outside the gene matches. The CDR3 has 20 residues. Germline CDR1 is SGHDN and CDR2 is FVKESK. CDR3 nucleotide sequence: TGTGCCAGCAGCCACCGGAGCCCGGGACTAGCTTTTCAATCCTACAATGAGCAGTTCTTC. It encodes CASSHRSPGLAFQSYNEQFF.

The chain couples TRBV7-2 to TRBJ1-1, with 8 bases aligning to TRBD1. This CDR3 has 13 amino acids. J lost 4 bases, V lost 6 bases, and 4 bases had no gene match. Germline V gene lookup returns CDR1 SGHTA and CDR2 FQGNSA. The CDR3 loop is CASSYTGGTEAFF. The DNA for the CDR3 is TGTGCCAGCAGTTACACAGGGGGCACTGAAGCTTTCTTT.

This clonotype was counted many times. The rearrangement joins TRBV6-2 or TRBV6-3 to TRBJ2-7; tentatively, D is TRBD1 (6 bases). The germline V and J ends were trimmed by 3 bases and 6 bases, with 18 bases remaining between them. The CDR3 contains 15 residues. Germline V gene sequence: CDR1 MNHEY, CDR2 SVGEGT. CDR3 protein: CASSYRGTWSLEQYF. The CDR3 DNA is TGTGCCAGCAGTTATAGGGGGACATGGAGTCTCGAGCAGTACTTC.

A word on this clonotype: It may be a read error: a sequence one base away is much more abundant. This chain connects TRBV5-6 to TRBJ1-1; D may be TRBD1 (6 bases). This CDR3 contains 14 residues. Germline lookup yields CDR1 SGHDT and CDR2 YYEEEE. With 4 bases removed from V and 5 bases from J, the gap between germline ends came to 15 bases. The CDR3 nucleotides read TGTGCCAGCAGCCGGAACTGGAGGGGGACTGAAGCTTTCTTT. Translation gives CASSRNWRGTEAFF.

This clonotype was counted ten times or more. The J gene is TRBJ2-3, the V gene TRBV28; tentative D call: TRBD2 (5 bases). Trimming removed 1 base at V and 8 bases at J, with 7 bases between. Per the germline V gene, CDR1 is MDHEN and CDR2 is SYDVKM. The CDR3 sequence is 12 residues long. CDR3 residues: CASSLFRGTQYF. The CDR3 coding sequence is TGTGCCAGCAGTTTATTCCGGGGTACGCAGTATTTT.

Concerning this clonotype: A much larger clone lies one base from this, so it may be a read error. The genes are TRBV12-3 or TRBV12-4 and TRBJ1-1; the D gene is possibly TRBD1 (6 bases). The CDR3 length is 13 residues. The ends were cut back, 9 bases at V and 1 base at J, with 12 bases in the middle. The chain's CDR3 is CARRTRGNTEAFF. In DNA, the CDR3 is TGTGCCAGAAGGACCAGGGGGAACACTGAAGCTTTCTTT.

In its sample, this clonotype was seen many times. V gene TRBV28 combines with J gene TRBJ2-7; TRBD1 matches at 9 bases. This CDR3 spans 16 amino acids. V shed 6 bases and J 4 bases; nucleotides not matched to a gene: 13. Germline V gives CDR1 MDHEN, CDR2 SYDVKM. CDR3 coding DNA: TGTGCCAGCAGCCCTATCCGGGACAGGGCGTTATACGAGCAGTACTTC. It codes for CASSPIRDRALYEQYF.

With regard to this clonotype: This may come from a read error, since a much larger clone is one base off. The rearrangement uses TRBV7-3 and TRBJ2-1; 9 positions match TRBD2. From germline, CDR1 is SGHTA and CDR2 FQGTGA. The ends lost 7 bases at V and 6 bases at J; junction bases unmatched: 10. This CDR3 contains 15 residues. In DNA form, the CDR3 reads TGTGCCAGCACTTTGGGGACTAGCTGGGGCAATGAGCAGTTCTTC. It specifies CASTLGTSWGNEQFF.

The CDR3 DNA sequence: TGCAGTGCCCCTCCCGGACTAGCGGACAATGAGCAGTTCTTC. It is translated as CSAPPGLADNEQFF. The chain combines TRBV20-1 with TRBJ2-1; the match to TRBD2 covers 10 bases. This CDR3 is built from 14 residues. CDR1 is DFQATT, CDR2 SNEGSKA, per germline (reference sequence). The V gene end was trimmed by 6 bases and the J gene end by 5 bases; junction bases not matched to a gene: 7.

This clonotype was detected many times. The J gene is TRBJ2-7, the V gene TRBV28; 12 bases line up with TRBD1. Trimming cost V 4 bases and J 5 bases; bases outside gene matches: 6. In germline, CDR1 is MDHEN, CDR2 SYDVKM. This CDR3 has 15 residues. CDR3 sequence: CASSSAGTGGDEQYF. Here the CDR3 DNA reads TGTGCCAGCAGTTCAGCCGGGACAGGGGGCGACGAGCAGTACTTC.

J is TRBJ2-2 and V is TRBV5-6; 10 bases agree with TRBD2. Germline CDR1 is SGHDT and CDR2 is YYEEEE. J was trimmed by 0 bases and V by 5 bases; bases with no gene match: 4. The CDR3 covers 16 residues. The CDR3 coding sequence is TGTGCCAGCAGGGTTGGACTAGCGGCGAACACCGGGGAGCTGTTTTTT. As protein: CASRVGLAANTGELFF.

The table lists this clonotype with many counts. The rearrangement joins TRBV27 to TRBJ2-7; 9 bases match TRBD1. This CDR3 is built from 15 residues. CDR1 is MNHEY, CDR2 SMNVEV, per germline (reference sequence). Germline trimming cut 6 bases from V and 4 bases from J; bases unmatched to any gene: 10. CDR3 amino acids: CASRQQGATSYEQYF. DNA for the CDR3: TGTGCCAGCAGACAACAGGGGGCCACATCTTACGAGCAGTACTTC.

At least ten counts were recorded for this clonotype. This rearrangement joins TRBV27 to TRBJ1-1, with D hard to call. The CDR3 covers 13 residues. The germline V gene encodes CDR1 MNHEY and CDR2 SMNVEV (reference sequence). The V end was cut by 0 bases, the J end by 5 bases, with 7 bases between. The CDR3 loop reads CASSLSTWTEAFF. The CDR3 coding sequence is TGTGCCAGCAGTTTATCCACTTGGACTGAAGCTTTCTTT.

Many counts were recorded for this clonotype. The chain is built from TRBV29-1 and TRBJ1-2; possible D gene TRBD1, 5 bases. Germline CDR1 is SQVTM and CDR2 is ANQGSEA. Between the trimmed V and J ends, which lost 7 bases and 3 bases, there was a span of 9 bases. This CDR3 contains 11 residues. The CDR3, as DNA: TGCAGCGGCGGGGGGGACTATGGCTACACCTTC. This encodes CSGGGDYGYTF.

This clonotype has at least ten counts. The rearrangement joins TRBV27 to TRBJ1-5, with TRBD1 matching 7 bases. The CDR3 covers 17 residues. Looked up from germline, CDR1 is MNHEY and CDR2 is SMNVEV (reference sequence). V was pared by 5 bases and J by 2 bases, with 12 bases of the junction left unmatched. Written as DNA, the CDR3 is TGTGCCAGCAGTAGCGGCAGGGGGTATTTGGGCAATCAGCCCCAGCATTTT. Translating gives CASSSGRGYLGNQPQHF.

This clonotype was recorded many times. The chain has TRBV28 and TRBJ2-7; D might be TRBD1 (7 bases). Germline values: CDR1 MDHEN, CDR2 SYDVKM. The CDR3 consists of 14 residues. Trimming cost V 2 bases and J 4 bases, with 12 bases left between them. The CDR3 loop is CASSLLAGQYEQYF. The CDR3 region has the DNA TGTGCCAGCAGTTTACTGGCGGGACAGTACGAGCAGTACTTC.

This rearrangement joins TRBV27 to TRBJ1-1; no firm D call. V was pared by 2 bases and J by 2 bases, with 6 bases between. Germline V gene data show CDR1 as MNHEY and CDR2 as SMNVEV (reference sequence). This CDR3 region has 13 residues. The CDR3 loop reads CASSLTINTEAFF. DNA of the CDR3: TGTGCCAGCAGTTTAACTATCAACACTGAAGCTTTCTTT.

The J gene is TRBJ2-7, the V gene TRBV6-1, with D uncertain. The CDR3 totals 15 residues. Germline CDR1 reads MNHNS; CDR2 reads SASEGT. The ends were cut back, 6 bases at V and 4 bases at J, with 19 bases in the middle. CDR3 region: CASSLPGPSLYEQYF. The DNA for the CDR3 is TGTGCCAGCAGCCTACCCGGCCCCTCCCTTTACGAGCAGTACTTC.